This TCR beta chain was identified in a study of shared clonotypes between healthy human individuals. As for the study in general: A donor's plate count was three for CD4 naive and three for CD4 memory; CD8 naive had two and CD8 memory one.

Whole-study findings and limits: Shared clonotypes: roughly 4.5% naive CD4, about 3.3% naive CD8, 2.3% memory CD4, 0.35% to 0.5% memory CD8.

Concerning this clone: Antigen specificity is unknown.

The study ran the assay at deep level. Produced via immunoSEQ multiplex PCR; TCRdb's table is partial and in-frame only. In the table there are about 2 million clones, roughly 94% of which are singletons. Sequencing was performed on naive CD4+ T cells sorted from blood. The subset was: CD45RA+ positively selected. This TCR came from a young man in good health.

The CDR3, as DNA: TGTGCCATCACCGGGCGGGGGATGTCACCCCTCCACTTT. It yields the protein CAITGRGMSPLHF. The rearrangement links TRBV10-3 to TRBJ1-6; D is perhaps TRBD1 (5 bases). V was trimmed by 7 bases and J by 10 bases, leaving 14 bases between them. CDR1 is ENHRY, CDR2 SYGVKD, per germline. The CDR3 runs to 13 residues.